These T cell receptor beta chains were read from a single sample in a study of blood T cell repertoires in COVID-19. Libraries were prepared by immunoSEQ multiplex PCR; TCRdb keeps only in-frame clonotypes and omits some of them. Of roughly 130,000 clones in the sample, about 86% were seen once. What was sequenced was peripheral blood. These receptors were obtained from a woman in her fifties or sixties with acute or convalescent COVID-19. Both conserved end residues are part of each CDR3. The D gene is left open where the match is weak. Not all rows give a size; the values are once, few, many and, for expanded clones, a class.

many | TRBJ1-5 | TRBD1 | TRBV5-1 | CASSFGPGTGGAQPQHF | TGCGCCAGCAGCTTCGGACCCGGGACAGGGGGCGCGCAGCCCCAGCATTTT
. | TRBJ1-1 | . | TRBV6-1 | CASSETPQANTEAFF | TGTGCCAGCAGTGAAACTCCGCAGGCAAACACTGAAGCTTTCTTT
. | TRBJ1-6 | TRBD1 | TRBV5-5 | CASSWGQGGQSPLHF | TGTGCCAGCAGCTGGGGACAGGGAGGGCAATCACCCCTCCACTTT
. | TRBJ1-2 | . | TRBV20-1 | CSASMQERGYTF | TGCAGTGCTAGTATGCAAGAGCGCGGCTACACCTTC
. | TRBJ2-1 | . | TRBV18 | CASSLGETRYNEQFF | TGTGCCAGCTCACTTGGCGAGACTCGATACAATGAGCAGTTCTTC
few | TRBJ1-1 | . | TRBV6-5 | CASSGQFTTEAFF | TGTGCCAGCAGCGGACAGTTTACCACTGAAGCTTTCTTT
. | TRBJ2-7 | TRBD1 | TRBV5-8 | CASSPGQGAGPQYF | TGTGCCAGCAGCCCGGGACAGGGGGCGGGGCCGCAGTACTTC
. | TRBJ1-1 | . | TRBV7-8 | CASSLDAGLGTEAFF | TGTGCCAGCAGCTTAGACGCGGGTTTGGGCACTGAAGCTTTCTTT
. | TRBJ1-1 | TRBD1 | TRBV29-1 | CSVEERQGSTEAFF | TGCAGCGTTGAAGAGCGACAGGGAAGCACTGAAGCTTTCTTT
. | TRBJ1-1 | TRBD1 | TRBV2 | CASSVQGGDTEAFF | TGTGCCAGCAGTGTACAGGGGGGGGACACTGAAGCTTTCTTT
. | TRBJ1-2 | . | TRBV5-6 | CASSLAGGRGYTF | TGTGCCAGCAGCTTGGCCGGGGGAAGGGGCTACACCTTC
few | TRBJ2-7 | . | TRBV4-1 | CASSQDPRWEQYF | TGCGCCAGCAGCCAAGATCCCAGGTGGGAGCAGTACTTC
. | TRBJ1-2 | TRBD1 | TRBV28 | CASSPGTGAGYTF | TGTGCCAGCAGTCCCGGGACAGGGGCCGGCTACACCTTC
once | TRBJ1-4 | TRBD1 | TRBV5-1 | CASRPQGTTNEKLFF | TGCGCCAGCAGACCACAGGGGACAACTAATGAAAAACTGTTTTTT
. | TRBJ2-7 | TRBD1 | TRBV19 | CASSIGQGLVSSYEQYF | TGTGCCAGTAGTATAGGACAGGGGCTGGTTAGCTCCTACGAGCAGTACTTC
. | TRBJ1-6 | . | TRBV5-1 | CASSVSLSSYNSPLHF | TGCGCCAGCAGTGTCTCTCTTAGCTCCTATAATTCACCCCTCCACTTT
. | TRBJ1-2 | . | TRBV12-3/TRBV12-4 | CASSGAGNYGYTF | TGTGCCAGCAGTGGGGCAGGAAACTATGGCTACACCTTC
few | TRBJ2-7 | TRBD1 | TRBV2 | CASRTDRASFFDEQYF | TGTGCCAGCAGGACGGACAGGGCCTCTTTCTTCGACGAGCAGTACTTC
. | TRBJ2-4 | TRBD1 | TRBV6-1 | CASSETGYIQYF | TGTGCCAGCAGTGAGACAGGGTACATTCAGTACTTC
. | TRBJ2-7 | . | TRBV5-1 | CASSLEGEQYF | TGCGCCAGCAGCTTGGAGGGGGAGCAGTACTTC
. | TRBJ2-3 | . | TRBV4-1 | CASSQDGQNTQYF | TGCGCCAGCAGCCAAGATGGCCAAAATACGCAGTATTTT
few | TRBJ1-1 | . | TRBV6-1 | CASSEYGGLNTEAFF | TGTGCCAGCAGTGAATACGGAGGGTTGAACACTGAAGCTTTCTTT
. | TRBJ2-2 | . | TRBV5-1 | CASSLLGGDTGELFF | TGCGCCAGCAGCTTGCTTGGGGGCGACACCGGGGAGCTGTTTTTT
. | TRBJ1-5 | . | TRBV24-1 | CATSRFGQPQHF | TGTGCCACCAGTAGATTCGGTCAGCCCCAGCATTTT
. | TRBJ1-2 | . | TRBV4-1 | CASSQDGGRNYGYTF | TGCGCCAGCAGCCAAGATGGCGGGAGAAACTATGGCTACACCTTC
. | TRBJ1-5 | TRBD1 | TRBV27 | CASSATGVGQPQHF | TGTGCCAGCAGTGCAACAGGGGTGGGTCAGCCCCAGCATTTT
. | TRBJ1-1 | . | TRBV5-1 | CASSLAQWNTEAFF | TGCGCCAGCAGCTTGGCACAGTGGAACACTGAAGCTTTCTTT
once | TRBJ2-2 | . | TRBV6-4 | CASSDSRDTGELFF | TGTGCCAGCAGTGACTCTCGGGATACCGGGGAGCTGTTTTTT
. | TRBJ1-2 | . | TRBV21-1 | CASSKTRRTGGYTF | TGTGCCAGCAGCAAAACACGCAGGACGGGGGGCTACACCTTC
. | TRBJ1-2 | . | TRBV5-1 | CASSLGLAGADYGYTF | TGCGCCAGCAGCTTGGGGTTGGCAGGGGCTGACTATGGCTACACCTTC
. | TRBJ2-1 | TRBD1 | TRBV10-1 | CASSRDSQNNNEQFF | TGCGCCAGCAGCCGGGACAGCCAAAATAACAATGAGCAGTTCTTC
. | TRBJ1-1 | . | TRBV12-3/TRBV12-4 | CASSKTENTEAFF | TGTGCCAGCAGTAAGACAGAGAACACTGAAGCTTTCTTT
. | TRBJ1-6 | . | TRBV4-1 | CASSQSPSNSPLHF | TGCGCCAGCAGCCAGTCCCCCAGTAATTCACCCCTCCACTTT
. | TRBJ2-2 | TRBD2 | TRBV10-1 | CASTSTGLAGGRTGELFF | TGCGCCAGCACCTCTACTGGACTAGCGGGGGGGCGCACCGGGGAGCTGTTTTTT